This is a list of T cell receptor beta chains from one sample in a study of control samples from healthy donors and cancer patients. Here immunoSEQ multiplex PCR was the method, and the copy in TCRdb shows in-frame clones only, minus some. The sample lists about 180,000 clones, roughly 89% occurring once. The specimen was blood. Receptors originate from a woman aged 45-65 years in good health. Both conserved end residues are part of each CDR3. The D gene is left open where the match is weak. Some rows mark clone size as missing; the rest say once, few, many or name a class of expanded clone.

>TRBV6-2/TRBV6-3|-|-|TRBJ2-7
TGTGCCAGCAGCTTCACCCCAGGGGTTGCCGAGCAGTACTTC
CASSFTPGVAEQYF
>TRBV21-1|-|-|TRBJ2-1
TGTGCCAGCAGCAACGGGACGCCCTATGAGCAGTTCTTC
CASSNGTPYEQFF
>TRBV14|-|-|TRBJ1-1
TGTGCCAGCAGCCAAGAGCCCCCTACAAGGAACACTGAAGCTTTCTTT
CASSQEPPTRNTEAFF
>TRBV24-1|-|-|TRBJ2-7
TGTGCCACCAGTGATTTACTAGACTGCGGCTACGAGCAGTACTTC
CATSDLLDCGYEQYF
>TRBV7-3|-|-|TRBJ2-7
TGTGCCAGCAGCTCTGAACCTAGCTACGAGCAGTACTTC
CASSSEPSYEQYF
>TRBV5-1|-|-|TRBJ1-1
TGCGCCAGCAGCCCAATTTTAAACACTGAAGCTTTCTTT
CASSPILNTEAFF
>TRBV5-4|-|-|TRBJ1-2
TGTGCCAGCAGCTTGCCCACAGGGAGCAACTATGGCTACACCTTC
CASSLPTGSNYGYTF
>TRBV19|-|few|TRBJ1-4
TGTGCCAGTAGTGACAGTTGGGCTAATGAAAAACTGTTTTTT
CASSDSWANEKLFF
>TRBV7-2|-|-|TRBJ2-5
TGTGCCAGCAGCGGACGGAGGGGCAGCCAAGAGACCCAGTACTTC
CASSGRRGSQETQYF
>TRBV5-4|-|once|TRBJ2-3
TGTGCCAGCAGCTTGTCTGCTAGCACAGATACGCAGTATTTT
CASSLSASTDTQYF
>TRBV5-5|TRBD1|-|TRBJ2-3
TGTGCCAGCAGCACCGGACAGGGGACTGGTACAGATACGCAGTATTTT
CASSTGQGTGTDTQYF
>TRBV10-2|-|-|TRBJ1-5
TGCGCCAGCAGTGATCACCTTTACCAGGGCGGCCAGCCCCAGCATTTT
CASSDHLYQGGQPQHF
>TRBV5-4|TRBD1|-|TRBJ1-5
TGTGCCAGCAGCTCGACGTTAGACAGGGATCAGCCCCAGCATTTT
CASSSTLDRDQPQHF
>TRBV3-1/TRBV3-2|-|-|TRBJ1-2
TGTGCCAGCAGCCATCGGACACTTGGCTATGGCTACACCTTC
CASSHRTLGYGYTF
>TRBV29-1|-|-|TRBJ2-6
TGCAGCGTCCCCAGGGTGTCTGGGGCCAACGTCCTGACTTTC
CSVPRVSGANVLTF
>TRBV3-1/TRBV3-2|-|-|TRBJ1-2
TGTGCCAGCAGCCAAGGTGGGGGTTTTAACTATGGCTACACCTTC
CASSQGGGFNYGYTF
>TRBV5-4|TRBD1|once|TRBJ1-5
TGTGCCAGCAGCCGGACAGGTTCCAATCAGCCCCAGCATTTT
CASSRTGSNQPQHF
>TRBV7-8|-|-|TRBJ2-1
TGTGCCAGCAGCCGAGGAGATCGGGGGAGCTCCTACAATGAGCAGTTCTTC
CASSRGDRGSSYNEQFF
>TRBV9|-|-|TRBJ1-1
TGTGCCAGCAGCCCTCGGTGGACGAACACTGAAGCTTTCTTT
CASSPRWTNTEAFF
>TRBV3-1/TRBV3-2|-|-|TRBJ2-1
TGTGCCAGTGGCTTCGGGGAAAGGTTCTTC
CASGFGERFF
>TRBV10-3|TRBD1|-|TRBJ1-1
TGTGCCATCAGTGACCCACGGACAGGCGGAAACACTGAAGCTTTCTTT
CAISDPRTGGNTEAFF
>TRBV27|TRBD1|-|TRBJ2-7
TGTGCCAGCAGTTTGGCAGGGGGCCCTTCCTACGAGCAGTACTTC
CASSLAGGPSYEQYF
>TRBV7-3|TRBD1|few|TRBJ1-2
TGTGCCAGCAGCTTGACTACAGGGGACGATAAAGGCTACACCTTC
CASSLTTGDDKGYTF
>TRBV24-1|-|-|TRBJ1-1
TGTGCCACCAGTGATTTGTATGAAGCTTTCTTT
CATSDLYEAFF
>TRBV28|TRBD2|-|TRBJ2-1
TGTGCCAGCAGCGGAACTAGCGGGGGCTACTCCTACAATGAGCAGTTCTTC
CASSGTSGGYSYNEQFF
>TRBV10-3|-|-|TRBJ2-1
TGTGCCATCAGTGAGTCGGGTACCACCCAATACCTCAATGAGCAGTTCTTC
CAISESGTTQYLNEQFF
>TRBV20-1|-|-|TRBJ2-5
TGCAGTGCTAGTCCCAGCCAAGAGACCCAGTACTTC
CSASPSQETQYF
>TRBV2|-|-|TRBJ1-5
TGTGCCAGCAGTGAATGGGGGAGGGGCAATCAGCCCCAGCATTTT
CASSEWGRGNQPQHF
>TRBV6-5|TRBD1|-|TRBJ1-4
TGTGCCAGCAAGAGAGGGGACAGCGAGAATGAAAAACTGTTTTTT
CASKRGDSENEKLFF
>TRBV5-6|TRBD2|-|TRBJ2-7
TGTGCCAGCAGCCCCCGGGAGAGCGACCTATGGACTAGCTCCTACGAGCAGTACTTC
CASSPRESDLWTSSYEQYF
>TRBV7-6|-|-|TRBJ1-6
TGTGCCAGCAGCCAAAAGAATTCACCCCTCCACTTT
CASSQKNSPLHF
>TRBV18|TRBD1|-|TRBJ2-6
TGTGCCAGCTCACAGGGACAGATAGGAAACTCTGGGGCCAACGTCCTGACTTTC
CASSQGQIGNSGANVLTF
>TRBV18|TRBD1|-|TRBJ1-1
TGTGCCAGCTCACGGGACAGGGGAACTGAAGCTTTCTTT
CASSRDRGTEAFF
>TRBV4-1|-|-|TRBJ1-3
TGCGCCAGCAGCCAAGAGGGGACAATAGGCCGTGGAAACACCATATATTTT
CASSQEGTIGRGNTIYF
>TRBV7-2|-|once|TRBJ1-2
TGTGCCAGCAGCATGGGCAGGATTGATGGCTACACCTTC
CASSMGRIDGYTF
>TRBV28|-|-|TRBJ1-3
TGTGCCAGCAGCAATATGAAAATGTCGGGGAGTGGGGGGGCTTATGGAAACACCATATATTTT
CASSNMKMSGSGGAYGNTIYF
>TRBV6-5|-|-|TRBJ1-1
TGTGCCAGCGAAATTGGGGTGGGGAGTACTGAAGCTTTCTTT
CASEIGVGSTEAFF
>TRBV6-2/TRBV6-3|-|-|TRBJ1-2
TGTGCCAGCAGTTACCCGGGATCCTATGGCTACACCTTC
CASSYPGSYGYTF
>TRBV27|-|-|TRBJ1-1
TGTGCCAGCAGGACACAGGGTACGGGAAAGAACACTGAAGCTTTCTTT
CASRTQGTGKNTEAFF
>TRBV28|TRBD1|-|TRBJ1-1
TGTGCCAGCAGTTTATTTACCGACAGGGCGGTAGCTTTCTTT
CASSLFTDRAVAFF
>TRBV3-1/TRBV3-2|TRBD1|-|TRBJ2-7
TGTGCCAGCAGCGCCCGGGACAGGGTGGGTGAGCAGTACTTC
CASSARDRVGEQYF
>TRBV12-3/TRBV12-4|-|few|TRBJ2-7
TGTGCCAGCAGTTCACTGACCTACGAGCAGTACTTC
CASSSLTYEQYF
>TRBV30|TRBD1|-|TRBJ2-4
TGTGCCTGGACCGGACAGGGAAACATTCAGTACTTC
CAWTGQGNIQYF
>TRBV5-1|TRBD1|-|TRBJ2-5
TGCGCCAGCAGCACCTCCGGGACAGACAAAGAGACCCAGTACTTC
CASSTSGTDKETQYF
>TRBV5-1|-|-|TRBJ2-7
TGCGCCAGCAGCACTGAGGCCTCCTACGAGCAGTACTTC
CASSTEASYEQYF
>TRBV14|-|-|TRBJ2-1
TGTGCCAGCAGCCAGCAGGCGAGCGTAAGAAATGAGCAGTTCTTC
CASSQQASVRNEQFF
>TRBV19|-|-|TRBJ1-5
TGTGCCAGTAGTATAGGAAGACAGATTCTTAGCAATCAGCCCCAGCATTTT
CASSIGRQILSNQPQHF
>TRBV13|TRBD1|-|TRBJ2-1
TGTGCCAGCACCCCCGGGACAGGGGGCAATGAGCAGTTCTTC
CASTPGTGGNEQFF
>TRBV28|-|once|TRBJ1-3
TGTGCCAGCAGTTTACTAGGGGGTTCTGGAAACACCATATATTTT
CASSLLGGSGNTIYF
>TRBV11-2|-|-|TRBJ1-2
TGTGCCAGCAGCTTAAGTTATATGGGGCAGCACTATGGCTACACCTTC
CASSLSYMGQHYGYTF
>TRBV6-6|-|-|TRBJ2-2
TGTGCCAGCAGTCCCGCGGACACCGGGGAGCTGTTTTTT
CASSPADTGELFF
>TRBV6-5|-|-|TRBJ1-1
TGTGCCAGCAGCCTGAAGACAGGGAACACTGAAGCTTTCTTT
CASSLKTGNTEAFF
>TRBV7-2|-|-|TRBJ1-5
TGTGCCAGCAGCTGGCAGGGTAGCAATCAGCCCCAGCATTTT
CASSWQGSNQPQHF